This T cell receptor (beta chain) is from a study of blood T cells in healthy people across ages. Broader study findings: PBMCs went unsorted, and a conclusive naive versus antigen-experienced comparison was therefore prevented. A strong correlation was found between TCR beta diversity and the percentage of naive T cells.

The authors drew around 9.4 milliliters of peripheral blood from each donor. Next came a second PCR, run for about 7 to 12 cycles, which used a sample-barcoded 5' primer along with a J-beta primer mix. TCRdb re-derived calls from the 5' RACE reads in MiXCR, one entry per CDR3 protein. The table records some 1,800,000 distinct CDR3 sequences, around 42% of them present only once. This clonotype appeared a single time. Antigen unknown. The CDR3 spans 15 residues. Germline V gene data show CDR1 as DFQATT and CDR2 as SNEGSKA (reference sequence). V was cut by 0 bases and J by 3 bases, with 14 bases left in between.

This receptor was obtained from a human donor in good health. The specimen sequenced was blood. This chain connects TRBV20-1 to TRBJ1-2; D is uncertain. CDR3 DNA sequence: TGCAGTGCTAGAGATACGCGGGGTGGGGACTATGGCTACACCTTC. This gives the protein CSARDTRGGDYGYTF.